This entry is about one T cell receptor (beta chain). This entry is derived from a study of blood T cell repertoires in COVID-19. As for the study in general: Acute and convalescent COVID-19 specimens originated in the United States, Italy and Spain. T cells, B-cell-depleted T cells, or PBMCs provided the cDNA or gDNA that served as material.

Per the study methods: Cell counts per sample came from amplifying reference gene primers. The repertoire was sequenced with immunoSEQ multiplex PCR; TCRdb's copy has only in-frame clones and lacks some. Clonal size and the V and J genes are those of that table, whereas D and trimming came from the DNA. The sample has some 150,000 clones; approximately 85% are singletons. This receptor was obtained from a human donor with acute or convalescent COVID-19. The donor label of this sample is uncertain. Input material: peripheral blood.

The CDR3 protein is CASSLEGGTGAKNIQYF. The DNA of the CDR3 is TGTGCCAGCAGCTTAGAAGGGGGCACGGGAGCCAAAAACATTCAGTACTTC. The V gene is TRBV5-5, the J gene TRBJ2-4, with 7 bases matching TRBD1. V lost 2 bases and J lost 0; bases outside the gene matches: 8. The CDR3 runs to 17 residues. CDR1 is SGHKS and CDR2 is YYEKEE in the germline V gene (reference sequence). The full variable domain, with the rest looked up from reference TRBV5-5 and TRBJ2-4, is DAGVTQSPTHLIKTRGQQVTLRCSPISGHKSVSWYQQVLGQGPQFIFQYYEKEERGRGNFPDRFSARQFPNYSSELNVNALLLGDSALYLCASSLEGGTGAKNIQYFGAGTRLSVL.